These 22 T cell receptor beta chains share one sample of origin, sequenced in a study of blood T cell repertoires in COVID-19 (dated by TCRdb to 2020 to 2021). The library relied on the immunoSEQ multiplex PCR assay. TCRdb provides this immuneACCESS table in a form limited to in-frame rearrangements. Some clones are lacking; in checked studies, under half of them reflect an unresolved V gene, and why the rest are absent is not known. Within this sample are 98,000 or so clones, with roughly nine tenths of them counted one time only. The top ten constitute about 5.1% of the sample. Sequencing was carried out using peripheral blood. The source is a human donor in a cohort sampled during active COVID-19.

The table lists this clone with a few counts. The rearrangement uses TRBV3-1 (or the pseudogene TRBV3-2) and TRBJ2-2; possibly TRBD2 for D (6 bases). V was cut by 5 bases and J by 1 base, with 8 bases left in between. CDR3 length equals 14 residues. The germline CDR1 and CDR2 sequences are LGHDT and YNNKEL (reference sequence). CDR3: CASSFGGNTGELFF. The CDR3 region has the DNA TGTGCCAGCAGCTTCGGGGGGAACACCGGGGAGCTGTTTTTT.

The rearrangement links TRBV2 to TRBJ1-5; D is unresolved. Per the germline V gene, CDR1 is SNHLY and CDR2 is FYNNEI. The V end was cut by 6 bases, the J end by 5 bases, with 17 bases between. This CDR3 has 15 amino acids. The CDR3 bases are TGTGCCAGCAGCCGGCTTCAAGGAGGCTATCAGCCCCAGCATTTT. It translates to CASSRLQGGYQPQHF.

This chain connects TRBV4-1 to TRBJ2-6, with 7 bases lining up with TRBD1. V was pared by 1 base and J by 2 bases, with 5 bases of the junction left unmatched. The CDR3 consists of 17 residues. Germline V gene lookup returns CDR1 MGHRA and CDR2 YSYEKL. In DNA, the CDR3 is TGCGCCAGCAGCCAAGGAGACAGGGTCCCTGGGGCCAACGTCCTGACTTTC. Its translation is CASSQGDRVPGANVLTF.

The chain recombines TRBV9 with TRBJ2-7; D possibly corresponds to TRBD1 (6 bases). CDR3 length: 16 residues. Germline V gene data show CDR1 as SGDLS and CDR2 as YYNGEE. V was cut by 1 base and J by 5 bases, with 19 bases left in between. The CDR3 region has the DNA TGTGCCAGCAGCGTATCTCCTGAACAGGGAGACCACGAGCAGTACTTC. Translation gives CASSVSPEQGDHEQYF.

V and J are TRBV12-2 and TRBJ2-4; the D call in the table, TRBD2, was not verified against the DNA. TRBV12-2 represents a pseudogene. The CDR3 is made up of 14 amino acids. CDR3 sequence (DNA): TGTGCAAGTCGTCGGACTTTAGCCAAAAACATTCAGTACTTC. Its translation is CASRRTLAKNIQYF.

The chain couples TRBV15 to TRBJ1-4; D possibly corresponds to TRBD1 (6 bases). Germline CDR1 reads LNHNV; CDR2 reads YYDKDF (reference sequence). There are 17 residues in the CDR3. Trimming left V 3 bases short and J 3 bases short, with 17 bases between. The CDR3 region has the DNA TGTGCCACCAGCAGTAACTCAGCAGGGGAACCTAATGAAAAACTGTTTTTT. This sequence encodes CATSSNSAGEPNEKLFF. Based on the CDR3 plus reference TRBV15 and TRBJ1-4, the full variable domain is DAMVIQNPRYQVTQFGKPVTLSCSQTLNHNVMYWYQQKSSQAPKLLFHYYDKDFNNEADTPDNFQSRRPNTSFCFLDIRSPGLGDTAMYLCATSSNSAGEPNEKLFFGSGTQLSVL.

V and J are TRBV9 and TRBJ2-1; 8 positions match TRBD2. The germline gives CDR1 SGDLS, CDR2 YYNGEE. The junction had 2 bases not matched to a gene; V was cut back by 0 bases and J by 6 bases. The CDR3 covers 14 residues. The CDR3 nucleotides are TGTGCCAGCAGCGTAGGGACTAGCCCCAATGAGCAGTTCTTC. This codes for CASSVGTSPNEQFF.

The chain links TRBV5-1 to TRBJ2-2; TRBD1 is a possible D gene (6 bases). In germline, CDR1 is SGHRS, CDR2 YFSETQ. The CDR3 sequence is 17 residues long. The ends were cut back, 7 bases at V and 0 bases at J, with 19 bases in the middle. Here the CDR3 DNA reads TGCGCCAGCGTACCCACTTTTCGGGACACGAACACCGGGGAGCTGTTTTTT. The encoded protein is CASVPTFRDTNTGELFF.

The V call is TRBV7-9, the J call TRBJ2-5, with TRBD2 identical over 8 bases. The V gene end was trimmed by 2 bases and the J gene end by 5 bases; junction bases not matched to a gene: 4. There are 14 residues in the CDR3. Germline V CDR1 and CDR2: SEHNR, FQNEAQ (reference sequence). CDR3 loop: CASSLNGGAETQYF. CDR3 DNA: TGTGCCAGCAGCTTAAACGGGGGGGCGGAGACCCAGTACTTC.

The V call is TRBV7-9, the J call TRBJ2-7; D uncertain. V was trimmed by 2 bases and J by 3 bases, leaving 8 bases between them. Germline values: CDR1 SEHNR, CDR2 FQNEAQ (reference sequence). The CDR3 contains 13 residues. CDR3 nucleotide sequence: TGTGCCAGCAGCTTATACAGTAGCTACGAGCAGTACTTC. This codes for CASSLYSSYEQYF.

The genes are TRBV7-9 and TRBJ2-3, with 10 bases aligning to TRBD2. CDR1 SEHNR and CDR2 FQNEAQ come from the germline V gene (reference sequence). The V segment lost 7 bases and the J segment 6 bases; nucleotides outside the gene matches: 10. There are 15 residues in the CDR3. CDR3 sequence reads: CASKSLAGEWDTQYF. CDR3 nucleotides: TGTGCCAGCAAATCCCTAGCGGGGGAATGGGATACGCAGTATTTT.

Only a few counts were recorded for this clone. This sequence may be a read error, since a much larger clone differs from it by one base. Other DNA sequences in the sample encode the same CDR3. The gene calls are TRBV7-2 and TRBJ2-2; D ambiguous. Trimming cost V 4 bases and J 3 bases, with 3 bases left between them. CDR3 length equals 12 residues. The germline gives CDR1 SGHTA, CDR2 FQGNSA. This chain's CDR3 is CASSSDTGELFF. DNA of the CDR3: TGTGCCAGCAGCTCGGACACCGGGGAGCTGTTTTTT.

The chain uses TRBV9 and TRBJ1-3, with D possibly matching TRBD1 (6 bases). CDR3 length: 15 amino acids. V was pared by 2 bases and J by 4 bases, with 13 bases between. Looked up from germline, CDR1 is SGDLS and CDR2 is YYNGEE. CDR3 nucleotide sequence: TGTGCCAGCAGCGTTCACAGGGATGGGGGAAACACCATATATTTT. It yields the protein CASSVHRDGGNTIYF.

V gene TRBV7-9 combines with J gene TRBJ2-7; D possibly corresponds to TRBD1 (5 bases). The CDR3 is made up of 19 amino acids. Trimming shortened V by 3 bases and J by 1 base, and 25 bases separated the two germline ends. Germline CDR1 is SEHNR and CDR2 is FQNEAQ (reference sequence). In DNA form, the CDR3 reads TGTGCCAGCAGCTTTGATGGTGGGTGGGGCGACTCACCATCCTACGAGCAGTACTTC. The encoded protein is CASSFDGGWGDSPSYEQYF.

The V and J genes are TRBV7-8 and TRBJ2-3; 7 nucleotides line up with TRBD1. Germline V gives CDR1 SGHVS, CDR2 FQNEAQ. J gave up 2 bases and V 2 bases, and 4 bases lay outside the gene matches. The CDR3 extends over 15 amino acids. The CDR3 coding sequence is TGTGCCAGCAGCTTACGGGACAGCCCCACAGATACGCAGTATTTT. Its translation: CASSLRDSPTDTQYF.

V is TRBV7-6 and J is TRBJ2-2, with 7 bases lining up with TRBD1. V shed 6 bases and J 7 bases; nucleotides not matched to a gene: 5. The CDR3 is 13 residues long. CDR1 is SGHVS and CDR2 is FNYEAQ in the germline V gene. CDR3 nucleotide sequence: TGTGCCAGCAGTTTACAGGGGATCGGGGAGCTGTTTTTT. It encodes CASSLQGIGELFF.

The rearrangement joins TRBV2 to TRBJ2-7; no firm D call. The germline CDR1 and CDR2 sequences are SNHLY and FYNNEI. Trimming stripped 6 bases from V and 2 bases from J, with 8 bases between. The CDR3 spans 12 residues. The chain's CDR3 is CASSQTAYEQYF. The CDR3 coding sequence is TGTGCCAGCAGCCAAACTGCCTACGAGCAGTACTTC.

The rearrangement joins TRBV4-1 to TRBJ2-4; TRBD2 matches at 8 bases. Germline V lookup: CDR1 MGHRA, CDR2 YSYEKL. This CDR3 spans 19 amino acids. Germline trimming cut 5 bases from V and 1 base from J; bases unmatched to any gene: 16. The CDR3 is CASSGPGRGGPNAKNIQYF. Written as DNA, the CDR3 is TGCGCCAGCAGCGGCCCGGGACGGGGGGGTCCTAACGCCAAAAACATTCAGTACTTC.

The chain carries TRBV11-3 and TRBJ2-5; D gene ambiguous. Trimming left V 1 base short and J 0 bases short, with 9 bases between. CDR1 is SGHNT, CDR2 YENEEA, per germline. The length of the CDR3 is 15 residues. CDR3 in DNA: TGTGCCAGCAGCTTAGGCAACAGATACCAAGAGACCCAGTACTTC. Encoded protein: CASSLGNRYQETQYF.

A single count supports this clone. The chain employs TRBV4-1 and TRBJ2-3; TRBD2 agrees at 15 bases. From germline, CDR1 is MGHRA and CDR2 YSYEKL. V dropped 4 bases and J dropped 5; count of bases not matched to a gene: 19. This CDR3 contains 21 residues. The CDR3 loop reads CASSPPVYRGLAGGAGDTQYF. The DNA of the CDR3 is TGCGCCAGCAGCCCCCCGGTGTATAGGGGACTAGCGGGAGGTGCTGGAGATACGCAGTATTTT.

The gene calls are TRBV5-1 and TRBJ2-1, with 11 bases identical to TRBD2. CDR3 size: 19 residues. The J segment lost 0 bases and the V segment lost 5 bases, leaving 13 bases of the junction unmatched. Germline loops: CDR1 SGHRS, CDR2 YFSETQ. The CDR3 region is CASSQGASGGTSSYNEQFF. The CDR3 nucleotides read TGCGCCAGCAGTCAAGGGGCTAGCGGGGGGACCAGCTCCTACAATGAGCAGTTCTTC.

The J gene is TRBJ1-2, the V gene TRBV30, with D hard to call. Germline V lookup: CDR1 GTSNPN, CDR2 SVGIG (reference sequence). CDR3 size: 14 residues. V lost 5 bases and J lost 4, with 17 bases in between. CDR3 sequence reads: CAWGSGSVAYGYTF. Here the CDR3 DNA reads TGTGCCTGGGGATCCGGGAGCGTTGCCTATGGCTACACCTTC.